The clone carrying this TCR beta chain was detected only once. This entry is derived from a study of blood T cell repertoires in COVID-19. Background on the study: Acute and convalescent COVID-19 samples came from the United States, Italy and Spain. Sources were T cells, B-cell-depleted T cells, or PBMCs; the material itself was cDNA or gDNA.

Those who participated ranged in age from roughly 18 to 90 years and resided in roughly 26 US areas. How the authors handled the data: It was from reference gene primer amplification that nucleated cell counts were estimated. Clones were read by immunoSEQ multiplex PCR, and TCRdb kept only the in-frame ones, dropping some. V and J calls and clone size are those listed in that table; D and trimming were worked out from the DNA. The data show some 250,000 clones, about 90% seen once. Sequencing was done on a sample of PBMCs or T cells enriched from blood (not recorded which). This sequence originates from a human donor in a cohort exposed to, infected with or recovered from COVID-19 (not recorded which). The donor label of this sample is uncertain.

CDR3 nucleotide sequence: TGTGCCGCGAGTGTCCCGGGTAAAAGCTACACCTTC. Amino acids: CAASVPGKSYTF. V gene TRBV28 combines with J gene TRBJ1-2; D gene unclear. The germline V gene has CDR1 MDHEN and CDR2 SYDVKM. The V and J ends lost 11 bases and 9 bases respectively, with 19 bases between them. The CDR3 consists of 12 residues.